This T cell receptor (beta chain) was sequenced for a study of T cells in Graves' hyperthyroidism and ophthalmopathy. General study results and limits: The majority of expanded thyroid clonotypes above 0.001 also appeared in blood. Before onset, ophthalmopathy was predicted by the model a median roughly 6.4 months earlier.

Regions amplified from RNA transcripts were the TCR beta CDR3 regions. HTBI primers were used for first-round RT-PCR of the TCR CDR3. TCRdb called the multiplex PCR reads again in MiXCR, with one record for every CDR3 protein. The sample gives 550,000 to 650,000 distinct CDR3 sequences, around 13% of which show up once; 5% to 7% is in the top ten. V lost 5 bases and J lost 6, with 13 bases in between. Germline CDR1 and CDR2: MNHNS and SASEGT. This CDR3 is built from 13 residues. Hyperthyroidism, newly diagnosed and lasting under 2 months, affected patients aged 18 to 65. Diagnostic decisions used clinical symptoms, serum thyroxine and TRAb, thyroid ultrasound and orbital computed tomography. The table lists this clonotype with many counts. Its antigen is not known.

The sample comprised blood. The chain has TRBV6-1 and TRBJ1-1; weak D call: TRBD1 (5 bases). The TCR originated in a woman in her twenties or thirties with Graves' hyperthyroidism that later progressed to Graves' ophthalmopathy. The CDR3 sequence is CASSTTGISEAFF. DNA for the CDR3: TGTGCCAGCAGTACTACAGGAATTTCTGAAGCTTTCTTT.